Each of the 23 T cell receptor beta chains below was sequenced from the same sample in a study of OX40 agonist ivuxolimab in advanced cancers. Library preparation employed the immunoSEQ multiplex PCR assay. TCRdb took over this immuneACCESS table, retaining in-frame rearrangements with V and J assigned. Such tables are incomplete; in checked studies, under half of the missing clones stem from an unresolved V gene, and the remainder is unexplained. The sample table contains 50,000 to 60,000 clones; only one count was recorded for about 92% of them. Roughly 6% of the sample belongs to the ten largest clones. The starting material was CD4+ or CD8+ T cells sorted from blood, obtained in a trial of the OX40 agonist ivuxolimab. The source of these receptors is an adult with an advanced solid tumor such as melanoma, head and neck, liver or kidney cancer.

This clone occurred once. This sequence joins TRBV2 and TRBJ2-1, with TRBD2 matching over 8 bases. Trimming cost V 7 bases and J 4 bases; bases outside gene matches: 9. Germline V gene sequence: CDR1 SNHLY, CDR2 FYNNEI. The CDR3 covers 15 residues. In DNA form, the CDR3 reads TGTGCCAGCATTCGAGTAGCGGGGAGGTACAATGAGCAGTTCTTC. Amino acids: CASIRVAGRYNEQFF.

V is TRBV19 and J is TRBJ2-5; 8 nucleotides line up with TRBD1. This CDR3 spans 16 amino acids. The V gene end was trimmed by 2 bases and the J gene end by 5 bases; junction bases not matched to a gene: 10. Germline V lookup: CDR1 LNHDA, CDR2 SQIVND (reference sequence). Written as DNA, the CDR3 is TGTGCCAGTAGTATATCAGGGGGCCCAAGGTTGGAGACCCAGTACTTC. This translates into CASSISGGPRLETQYF.

The chain joins TRBV6-6 to TRBJ1-1, with 7 bases fitting TRBD1. There are 15 residues in the CDR3. V shed 0 bases, J shed 3 bases, and the junction held 4 bases outside the gene matches. CDR1 and CDR2 from the germline V gene are MNHNY and SVGAGI (reference sequence). The CDR3 sequence is CASSYSGQGDTEAFF. For the CDR3, the DNA is TGTGCCAGCAGTTACTCGGGGCAGGGGGACACTGAAGCTTTCTTT.

The rearrangement uses TRBV6-5 and TRBJ2-7; the D gene is possibly TRBD1 (5 bases). V was pared by 0 bases and J by 4 bases, with 7 bases between. This CDR3 comprises 13 residues. The germline V gene encodes CDR1 MNHEY and CDR2 SVGAGI. The CDR3 bases are TGTGCCAGCAGTTACTCAGGGGTTTACGAGCAGTACGTC. The encoded protein is CASSYSGVYEQYV.

The rearrangement links TRBV28 to TRBJ1-5, with no clear D. This CDR3 spans 12 amino acids. CDR1 and CDR2 (germline): MDHEN, SYDVKM. V lost 3 bases and J lost 6, with 6 bases in between. CDR3: CASSFVGQPQHF. CDR3 coding DNA: TGTGCCAGCAGTTTTGTGGGTCAGCCCCAGCATTTT.

The chain carries TRBV29-1 and TRBJ1-1, with D uncertain. The CDR3 spans 10 residues. V was cut by 3 bases and J by 8 bases, with 7 bases left in between. Germline V gives CDR1 SQVTM, CDR2 ANQGSEA. The CDR3 DNA reads as TGCAGCGTTGATACGCGCGAAGCTTTCTTT. The encoded protein is CSVDTREAFF.

This chain connects TRBV18 to TRBJ2-3, with D perhaps TRBD2 (5 bases). V lost 2 bases and J lost 0, with 15 bases in between. Germline V gene data show CDR1 as KGHSH and CDR2 as LQKENI. The CDR3 loop spans 17 amino acids. This CDR3 is CASSPEYGRLSTDTQYF. CDR3 nucleotide sequence: TGTGCCAGCTCACCAGAATATGGGAGACTGAGCACAGATACGCAGTATTTT.

This clone occurred once. This chain connects TRBV28 to TRBJ2-7, with 7 bases lining up with TRBD2. Per germline, CDR1 MDHEN and CDR2 SYDVKM. The CDR3 length is 15 residues. V lost 10 bases to trimming and J lost 0 bases; unmatched junction nucleotides: 12. CDR3 amino acids: CAIASSGQISYEQYF. CDR3 sequence (DNA): TGTGCCATCGCCTCTAGCGGCCAAATCTCCTACGAGCAGTACTTC.

The chain has TRBV9 and TRBJ2-3, with D possibly TRBD1 on 6 matching bases. The CDR3 has 16 residues. Trimming left V 3 bases short and J 1 base short, with 15 bases between. Germline loops: CDR1 SGDLS, CDR2 YYNGEE. As DNA, the CDR3 is TGTGCCAGCAGCGGATTCCTTACAGGGCGCACAGATACGCAGTATTTT. This translates into CASSGFLTGRTDTQYF.

The chain uses TRBV10-3 and TRBJ2-5; no reliable D call. V lost 5 bases to trimming and J lost 7 bases, with 20 bases between them. The length of the CDR3 is 15 residues. CDR1 and CDR2 from the germline V gene are ENHRY and SYGVKD. The CDR3 is CAISTRELETWTQYF. The DNA for the CDR3 is TGTGCCATCAGTACCCGAGAGTTGGAGACATGGACCCAGTACTTC.

The rearrangement links TRBV14 to TRBJ2-5, with 8 positions matching TRBD2. V shed 2 bases, J shed 4 bases, and the junction held 12 bases outside the gene matches. The CDR3 runs 17 residues. CDR1 is SGHDN and CDR2 is FVKESK in the germline V gene. CDR3 sequence: CASSQMRNGGVGETQYF. DNA of the CDR3: TGTGCCAGCAGCCAAATGAGGAACGGGGGGGTTGGAGAGACCCAGTACTTC. The whole variable domain, filled in from reference TRBV14 and TRBJ2-5, reads EAGVTQFPSHSVIEKGQTVTLRCDPISGHDNLYWYRRVMGKEIKFLLHFVKESKQDESGMPNNRFLAERTGGTYSTLKVQPAELEDSGVYFCASSQMRNGGVGETQYFGPGTRLLVL.

In its sample, this clone was seen once. The J gene is TRBJ2-7, the V gene TRBV6-5; perhaps TRBD1 as D (6 bases). The CDR3 extends over 13 amino acids. V gave up 2 bases and J gave up 3 bases, with 8 bases separating them. In germline, CDR1 is MNHEY, CDR2 SVGAGI. CDR3: CASSYGQYYEQYV. The CDR3 bases are TGTGCCAGCAGTTACGGACAGTACTACGAGCAGTACGTC.

This chain uses TRBV27 with TRBJ2-7; D gene unclear. This CDR3 has 15 residues. V was cut by 0 bases and J by 1 base, with 10 bases left in between. Germline V lookup: CDR1 MNHEY, CDR2 SMNVEV (reference sequence). This CDR3 reads CASSLSTGPSYEQYF. CDR3 sequence (DNA): TGTGCCAGCAGTTTATCAACTGGGCCTTCCTACGAGCAGTACTTC.

This chain joins TRBV27 and TRBJ1-1; no clear D. V was cut by 2 bases and J by 4 bases, with 8 bases left in between. Germline CDR1 MNHEY, CDR2 SMNVEV (reference sequence). This CDR3 has 13 residues. The CDR3 DNA reads as TGTGCCAGCAGTTTAAATTATTTCACTGAAGCTTTCTTT. Its protein is CASSLNYFTEAFF.

This chain uses TRBV5-1 with TRBJ1-1, with a weak D call TRBD1 (5 bases). Germline V gene sequence: CDR1 SGHRS, CDR2 YFSETQ. Deletions cut 2 bases from V and 10 bases from J, with 15 bases between. The CDR3 runs 13 residues. CDR3 amino acids: CASSFHRFGGAFF. The DNA for the CDR3 is TGCGCCAGCAGCTTTCACAGGTTCGGTGGAGCTTTCTTT.

The chain couples TRBV6-5 to TRBJ2-2; D assignment may be TRBD1 or TRBD2 (6 bases each). The ends were cut back, 10 bases at V and 6 bases at J, with 18 bases in the middle. Germline V gene lookup returns CDR1 MNHEY and CDR2 SVGAGI. The CDR3 consists of 14 residues. In DNA form, the CDR3 reads TGTGCCACCCGGAGGGGGGAGTTGGCCGGGGAGCTGTTTTTT. Its translation is CATRRGELAGELFF.

This rearrangement joins TRBV13 to TRBJ2-5, with D tentatively TRBD2 (7 bases). Germline V CDR1 and CDR2: PRHDT, FYEKMQ (reference sequence). V was pared by 6 bases and J by 5 bases, with 16 bases between. CDR3 length equals 14 residues. DNA of the CDR3: TGTGCCAGCAGTCCGGGGGCTAGCGGTGAGACCCAGTACTTC. Its translation is CASSPGASGETQYF.

The gene calls are TRBV9 and TRBJ2-2; the match to TRBD2 covers 9 bases. The trim removed 0 bases at V and 3 bases at J, leaving 6 bases unmatched. From germline, CDR1 is SGDLS and CDR2 YYNGEE. CDR3 length equals 17 residues. The CDR3 bases are TGTGCCAGCAGCGTAGGTGCGCTAGCGGGATACACCGGGGAGCTGTTTTTT. Its protein product is CASSVGALAGYTGELFF.

This chain joins TRBV5-1 and TRBJ2-7; 8 nucleotides agree with TRBD1. Looked up from germline, CDR1 is SGHRS and CDR2 is YFSETQ. CDR3 length: 12 residues. The ends lost 7 bases at V and 3 bases at J; junction bases unmatched: 3. DNA for the CDR3: TGCGCCAGCGGACAGGGCGACTACGAGCAGTACTTC. It yields the protein CASGQGDYEQYF. Using reference TRBV5-1 and TRBJ2-7 for the parts outside the CDR3, the full variable domain is KAGVTQTPRYLIKTRGQQVTLSCSPISGHRSVSWYQQTPGQGLQFLFEYFSETQRNKGNFPGRFSGRQFSNSRSEMNVSTLELGDSALYLCASGQGDYEQYFGPGTRLTVT.

V gene TRBV27 combines with J gene TRBJ2-2; D is possibly TRBD1 or TRBD2 (5 bases each). This CDR3 is built from 14 residues. Per the germline V gene, CDR1 is MNHEY and CDR2 is SMNVEV (reference sequence). The ends were cut back, 2 bases at V and 4 bases at J, with 8 bases in the middle. This CDR3 reads CASSLGDGTGELFF. The CDR3 DNA follows: TGTGCCAGCAGTTTAGGGGACGGCACCGGGGAGCTGTTTTTT.

V usage is TRBV5-1 and J usage is TRBJ2-2; a weak D match, TRBD2 (6 bases). The CDR3 extends over 16 amino acids. The V end was cut by 2 bases, the J end by 0 bases, with 11 bases between. Germline assignment: CDR1 SGHRS and CDR2 YFSETQ. The CDR3 here is CASSFFGGSNTGELFF. The CDR3 DNA follows: TGCGCCAGCAGCTTCTTTGGAGGGTCGAACACCGGGGAGCTGTTTTTT. The complete variable domain, with remaining parts taken from reference TRBV5-1 and TRBJ2-2, reads KAGVTQTPRYLIKTRGQQVTLSCSPISGHRSVSWYQQTPGQGLQFLFEYFSETQRNKGNFPGRFSGRQFSNSRSEMNVSTLELGDSALYLCASSFFGGSNTGELFFGEGSRLTVL.

J is TRBJ2-2 and V is TRBV9; 7 bases map to TRBD1. CDR1 and CDR2 (germline): SGDLS, YYNGEE. This CDR3 spans 16 amino acids. V shed 0 bases, J shed 3 bases, and the junction held 5 bases outside the gene matches. CDR3 protein: CASSVEGTVYTGELFF. For the CDR3, the DNA is TGTGCCAGCAGCGTAGAAGGGACAGTCTACACCGGGGAGCTGTTTTTT.

The rearrangement uses TRBV9 and TRBJ1-1; no clear D gene. Germline V CDR1 and CDR2: SGDLS, YYNGEE. The CDR3 sequence is 14 residues long. Trimming removed 0 bases from V and 1 base from J, with 7 bases in between. In nucleotides, the CDR3 is TGTGCCAGCAGCGTAGATGGCGGGAACACTGAAGCTTTCTTT. It yields the protein CASSVDGGNTEAFF.